The 24 T cell receptor beta chains listed next were all sequenced from one sample in a study of PD-L1 blockade in urothelial cancer. Sequencing was performed with immunoSEQ multiplex PCR; in TCRdb, only in-frame clones are kept and a portion is missing. The data show 85,000 to 130,000 clones, over 80% seen once. The sequencing used PBMCs, collected around atezolizumab (anti-PD-L1) treatment. These receptors came from a woman of 80 years or more with urothelial cancer.

The count of this clone is one. The genes are TRBV30 and TRBJ1-1; a possible D gene is TRBD1 (5 bases). This CDR3 has 14 residues. The germline CDR1 and CDR2 sequences are GTSNPN and SVGIG (reference sequence). The V gene lost 5 bases and the J gene lost 5 bases, with 18 bases spanning the gap. CDR3 nucleotide sequence: TGTGCCTGGCAGTGGCAGGGCGGGGGAACTGAAGCTTTCTTT. Residues: CAWQWQGGGTEAFF.

The chain links TRBV6-1 to TRBJ2-7, with a weak D call TRBD1 (7 bases). V was clipped by 2 bases and J by 0 bases, with 14 bases between them. The V gene's germline CDR1 is MNHNS and CDR2 SASEGT. The CDR3 has 16 residues. CDR3 amino acids: CASSEWGDSLSYEQYF. The CDR3 DNA follows: TGTGCCAGCAGTGAATGGGGGGACAGTCTCTCCTACGAGCAGTACTTC.

The rearrangement uses TRBV9 and TRBJ2-7; perhaps TRBD1 as D (6 bases). Looked up from germline, CDR1 is SGDLS and CDR2 is YYNGEE. The CDR3 has 16 residues. Trimming took off 0 bases at V and 2 bases at J, with 15 bases between the two ends. CDR3 bases: TGTGCCAGCAGCGTAGCGATTGGGGGACATACCTACGAGCAGTACTTC. Amino acid sequence: CASSVAIGGHTYEQYF.

The chain combines TRBV6-4 with TRBJ2-7, with 7 nucleotides matching TRBD2. CDR1 is MRHNA, CDR2 SNTAGT, per germline. V gave up 3 bases and J gave up 2 bases; unmatched junction bases: 19. The CDR3 contains 19 residues. The CDR3 nucleotides are TGTGCCAGCAGTGAGGTTTTATCGCCCCTAGCGGCGAATACCTACGAGCAGTACTTC. Its protein is CASSEVLSPLAANTYEQYF.

The CDR3 loop reads CASSARVNTDTQYF. The CDR3 bases are TGTGCCAGCAGCGCCAGGGTTAACACAGATACGCAGTATTTT. The chain carries TRBV7-3 and TRBJ2-3; D perhaps matches TRBD1 (5 bases). The CDR3 consists of 14 residues. V was pared by 5 bases and J by 2 bases, with 11 bases between. The V gene's germline CDR1 is SGHTA and CDR2 FQGTGA.

The chain combines TRBV30 with TRBJ1-5; TRBD1 matches at 7 bases. The CDR3 has 14 residues. Unmatched junction bases numbered 10, after V lost 5 bases and J lost 6 bases. Germline assignment: CDR1 GTSNPN and CDR2 SVGIG (reference sequence). The CDR3 DNA sequence: TGTGCCTGGGCCCCGGGACAGATTTCTCAGCCCCAGCATTTT. Translated, it gives CAWAPGQISQPQHF.

CDR3 coding DNA: TGTGCCAGCAGTTCCGCCGGGACTAGCGGACTCAATGAGCAGTTCTTC. Translation: CASSSAGTSGLNEQFF. The chain joins TRBV6-5 to TRBJ2-1; 11 nucleotides agree with TRBD2. CDR3 length: 16 residues. Per germline, CDR1 MNHEY and CDR2 SVGAGI. Trimming at V came to 4 bases and at J to 6 bases, leaving 8 bases not matched to a gene.

The CDR3 DNA follows: TGTGCCAGCAGTGTCGACAGGGGGCTATACAATGAGCAGTTCTTC. As protein: CASSVDRGLYNEQFF. V gene TRBV6-4 combines with J gene TRBJ2-1, with TRBD1 matching over 10 bases. CDR3 length equals 15 residues. The germline CDR1 and CDR2 sequences are MRHNA and SNTAGT. V was pared by 4 bases and J by 4 bases, with 4 bases of the junction left unmatched.

The V call is TRBV5-1, the J call TRBJ2-2; D is unclear. The CDR3 contains 12 residues. V shed 7 bases and J shed 5 bases, with 9 bases lying between them. Germline V CDR1 and CDR2: SGHRS, YFSETQ. The CDR3 sequence is CASQEMTGELFF. The CDR3 DNA reads TGCGCCAGCCAGGAAATGACCGGGGAGCTGTTTTTT. The complete variable domain, with remaining parts taken from reference TRBV5-1 and TRBJ2-2, reads KAGVTQTPRYLIKTRGQQVTLSCSPISGHRSVSWYQQTPGQGLQFLFEYFSETQRNKGNFPGRFSGRQFSNSRSEMNVSTLELGDSALYLCASQEMTGELFFGEGSRLTVL.

The genes are TRBV5-1 and TRBJ2-7, with 8 bases fitting TRBD2. V lost 4 bases, J lost 6 bases, and 12 bases stayed unmatched. The CDR3 consists of 15 residues. Germline V CDR1 and CDR2: SGHRS, YFSETQ. CDR3: CASSPGGGLMGEQYF. CDR3 sequence (DNA): TGCGCCAGCAGCCCCGGGGGGGGCCTGATGGGCGAGCAGTACTTC.

The genes are TRBV6-1 and TRBJ2-1; TRBD2 matches 10 bases. Germline V gives CDR1 MNHNS, CDR2 SASEGT. J lost 9 bases, V lost 6 bases, and 11 bases had no gene match. The CDR3 runs to 15 residues. CDR3 region: CASRPLAGVTAEQFF. In DNA form, the CDR3 reads TGTGCCAGCAGGCCTCTAGCGGGAGTAACGGCTGAGCAGTTCTTC.

The V call is TRBV14, the J call TRBJ2-5, with TRBD2 identical over 7 bases. The CDR3 runs 15 residues. J lost 5 bases, V lost 1 base, and 7 bases had no gene match. Looked up from germline, CDR1 is SGHDN and CDR2 is FVKESK. CDR3 protein: CASSQGTRSAETQYF. In DNA, the CDR3 is TGTGCCAGCAGCCAAGGGACTAGGAGCGCGGAGACCCAGTACTTC. Using reference TRBV14 and TRBJ2-5 for the parts outside the CDR3, the full variable domain is EAGVTQFPSHSVIEKGQTVTLRCDPISGHDNLYWYRRVMGKEIKFLLHFVKESKQDESGMPNNRFLAERTGGTYSTLKVQPAELEDSGVYFCASSQGTRSAETQYFGPGTRLLVL.

The chain joins TRBV7-8 to TRBJ2-7, with TRBD2 matching 10 bases. Germline V gene data show CDR1 as SGHVS and CDR2 as FQNEAQ. Germline trimming cut 1 base from V and 5 bases from J; bases unmatched to any gene: 5. The CDR3 is 15 residues long. CDR3 protein: CASSLVSGRYNEQYF. CDR3 in DNA: TGTGCCAGCAGCTTAGTTAGCGGGAGGTACAACGAGCAGTACTTC.

This chain links TRBV5-6 with TRBJ1-2; the match to TRBD1 covers 11 bases. Trimming at V came to 4 bases and at J to 3 bases, leaving 11 bases not matched to a gene. This CDR3 is 17 amino acids long. The germline gives CDR1 SGHDT, CDR2 YYEEEE. The DNA for the CDR3 is TGTGCCAGCAGCAAATGGACAGGGGGCGCCGGAGACTATGGCTACACCTTC. Translated, it gives CASSKWTGGAGDYGYTF.

The J gene is TRBJ2-7, the V gene TRBV28, with TRBD1 matching over 7 bases. Germline lookup yields CDR1 MDHEN and CDR2 SYDVKM. The trim removed 3 bases at V and 6 bases at J, leaving 2 bases unmatched. This CDR3 comprises 12 residues. The CDR3 loop reads CASSFGQVEQYF. Here the CDR3 DNA reads TGTGCCAGCAGTTTCGGACAGGTCGAGCAGTACTTC.

This chain links TRBV5-1 with TRBJ2-1, with 8 positions matching TRBD2. The germline V gene encodes CDR1 SGHRS and CDR2 YFSETQ. The CDR3 has 15 amino acids. The V and J ends lost 0 bases and 4 bases, in that order; junction bases with no gene match: 3. CDR3 nucleotides: TGCGCCAGCAGCTTGGCGGGAGGGTATTACAATGAGCAGTTCTTC. As protein: CASSLAGGYYNEQFF.

The chain is built from TRBV19 and TRBJ1-2; TRBD1 agrees at 8 bases. The ends lost 6 bases at V and 3 bases at J; junction bases unmatched: 6. Germline V gene data show CDR1 as LNHDA and CDR2 as SQIVND (reference sequence). This CDR3 comprises 14 residues. The CDR3 sequence is CASRSDRAHYGYTF. The DNA of the CDR3 is TGTGCCAGTAGATCGGACAGGGCACACTATGGCTACACCTTC.

The chain is built from TRBV10-3 and TRBJ2-1; TRBD1 matches 9 bases. The J segment lost 5 bases and the V segment lost 10 bases, leaving 6 bases of the junction unmatched. The CDR3 covers 13 residues. Germline CDR1 reads ENHRY; CDR2 reads SYGVKD. DNA of the CDR3: TGTGCCACCGGGACAGGGCTGAACAATGAGCAGTTCTTC. This codes for CATGTGLNNEQFF.

The V gene is TRBV9, the J gene TRBJ2-1; perhaps TRBD2 as D (6 bases). The CDR3 runs to 16 residues. Between the trimmed V and J ends, which lost 6 bases and 7 bases, there was a span of 23 bases. CDR1 and CDR2 (germline): SGDLS, YYNGEE. Here the CDR3 DNA reads TGTGCCAGCACCAGGTCGGGACTCAGCATGGGGAATGAGCAGTTCTTC. This gives the protein CASTRSGLSMGNEQFF.

This clone came up once. The chain joins TRBV6-5 to TRBJ2-2; 7 nucleotides align to TRBD1. V dropped 7 bases and J dropped 2; count of bases not matched to a gene: 7. The CDR3 totals 15 residues. Germline CDR1 MNHEY, CDR2 SVGAGI. CDR3 loop: CASTHGTVNTGELFF. The CDR3 DNA reads TGTGCCAGCACTCACGGGACAGTTAACACCGGGGAGCTGTTTTTT.

This chain connects TRBV7-8 to TRBJ2-7; no clear D. CDR1 is SGHVS and CDR2 is FQNEAQ in the germline V gene. The CDR3 consists of 15 residues. Deletions cut 0 bases from V and 2 bases from J, with 11 bases between. Written as DNA, the CDR3 is TGTGCCAGCAGCTTAGCGCCGGGTTCGACCTACGAGCAGTACTTC. Translating it yields CASSLAPGSTYEQYF.

The chain is built from TRBV19 and TRBJ1-1, with D possibly TRBD1 on 6 matching bases. Germline V gene lookup returns CDR1 LNHDA and CDR2 SQIVND (reference sequence). This CDR3 has 15 amino acids. Trimming pared 9 bases from V and 2 bases from J, leaving 19 bases between. CDR3 region: CASTTGYGTNTEAFF. In DNA, the CDR3 is TGTGCCAGCACTACAGGGTACGGTACTAACACTGAAGCTTTCTTT.

This sequence joins TRBV30 and TRBJ1-4; D gene uncertain. Trimming removed 8 bases at V and 0 bases at J, with 13 bases between. Germline V gives CDR1 GTSNPN, CDR2 SVGIG (reference sequence). The CDR3 extends over 14 amino acids. The CDR3 sequence is CAVKNTATNEKLFF. As DNA, the CDR3 is TGTGCCGTAAAGAACACCGCAACTAATGAAAAACTGTTTTTT.

This chain joins TRBV7-6 and TRBJ2-2, with a weak D call TRBD1 (6 bases). The CDR3 length is 14 residues. V lost 5 bases and J lost 0, with 7 bases in between. CDR1 and CDR2 (germline): SGHVS, FNYEAQ. CDR3 sequence reads: CASSRGTNTGELFF. The CDR3 DNA reads as TGTGCCAGCAGCAGGGGGACGAACACCGGGGAGCTGTTTTTT.